Below are 27 T cell receptor beta chains sequenced from a single sample in a study of long-term antiretroviral therapy in people with HIV. The authors ran the immunoSEQ assay, v3.0, at survey level. This table comes from immunoSEQ multiplex PCR, and its TCRdb copy is limited to in-frame clones, with some not included. This table has 15,000 to 20,000 clones, roughly four fifths appearing once. The material was unsorted PBMCs, obtained 2.2 years after starting antiretroviral therapy. These receptors were obtained from a man aged 50 or older with HIV.

The chain's CDR3 is CASSSTGNTEAFF. The CDR3 nucleotides are TGTGCCAGTAGTTCGACAGGCAACACTGAAGCTTTCTTT. The chain couples TRBV19 to TRBJ1-1, with a tentative D call TRBD1 (6 bases). The CDR3 loop spans 13 amino acids. CDR1 is LNHDA and CDR2 is SQIVND in the germline V gene (reference sequence). V lost 5 bases to trimming and J lost 2 bases, with 9 bases between them.

This clone was detected only a few times. This chain uses TRBV7-6 with TRBJ2-1, with 8 bases that match TRBD1. Germline V CDR1 and CDR2: SGHVS, FNYEAQ. V was clipped by 4 bases and J by 4 bases; unmatched bases: 6. This CDR3 is built from 15 residues. CDR3 in DNA: TGTGCCAGCAGCTCCGGACAGGGAGCTTACAATGAGCAGTTCTTC. It is translated as CASSSGQGAYNEQFF.

This clone showed up just a few times. The chain uses TRBV5-6 and TRBJ2-7; TRBD2 agrees at 7 bases. This CDR3 has 15 amino acids. The germline gives CDR1 SGHDT, CDR2 YYEEEE. The trim removed 6 bases at V and 2 bases at J, leaving 11 bases unmatched. The CDR3 DNA follows: TGTGCCAGCACCCCGGGGAGCGGGATTCCCTACGAGCAGTACTTC. Translating it yields CASTPGSGIPYEQYF.

The chain recombines TRBV21-1 with TRBJ2-1; no DNA check was done on the table's D call, TRBD2. TRBV21-1 is a known pseudogene. This CDR3 spans 16 amino acids. CDR3 amino acids: CASSKGGLACKDEQFF. In DNA, the CDR3 is TGTGCCAGCAGCAAAGGAGGACTAGCATGTAAGGATGAGCAGTTCTTC.

The V and J genes are TRBV4-3 and TRBJ2-3; TRBD1 matches at 9 bases. V was pared by 2 bases and J by 3 bases, with 3 bases of the junction left unmatched. The CDR3 spans 15 residues. Per germline, CDR1 LGHNA and CDR2 YSLEER. Here the CDR3 reads CASSQYRGLTDTQYF. CDR3 coding DNA: TGCGCCAGCAGCCAATACAGGGGGCTGACAGATACGCAGTATTTT.

This chain uses TRBV7-2 with TRBJ1-2; 7 positions match TRBD1. V lost 5 bases, J lost 4 bases, and 4 bases stayed unmatched. Germline assignment: CDR1 SGHTA and CDR2 FQGNSA. The CDR3 sequence is 13 residues long. The CDR3 nucleotides are TGTGCCAGCAGCACCCGGGACAGCTATGGCTACACCTTC. Translated: CASSTRDSYGYTF.

V and J are TRBV9 and TRBJ1-1; D might be TRBD1 (5 bases). The length of the CDR3 is 16 residues. Trimming took off 0 bases at V and 1 base at J, with 13 bases between the two ends. Germline CDR1 SGDLS, CDR2 YYNGEE. The chain's CDR3 is CASSVGPGTRNTEAFF. The CDR3 coding sequence is TGTGCCAGCAGCGTAGGGCCCGGGACGAGGAACACTGAAGCTTTCTTT.

A word on this clone: The junction departs from the called germline gene at one end, perhaps through a read error. The chain has TRBV7-7 and TRBJ2-2; 9 nucleotides line up with TRBD2. Germline lookup yields CDR1 SSHAT and CDR2 FNYEAQ (reference sequence). CDR3 size: 16 residues. The CDR3 coding sequence is TGTGCTAGCAGCGGAGCGGGGGGCCCCTCCACCGGGGAGCTGTTTTTT. Translation: CASSGAGGPSTGELFF.

The chain employs TRBV7-9 and TRBJ2-7; 7 bases are a match to TRBD1. Germline-derived CDR1 and CDR2 are SEHNR and FQNEAQ (reference sequence). Trimming cost V 5 bases and J 4 bases; bases outside gene matches: 8. This CDR3 has 14 amino acids. The CDR3 is CASSPRTGVYEQYF. CDR3 sequence (DNA): TGTGCCAGCAGCCCCCGGACAGGAGTTTACGAGCAGTACTTC.

This chain connects TRBV29-1 to TRBJ1-6; 9 nucleotides agree with TRBD1. The CDR3 runs to 16 residues. The ends lost 7 bases at V and 10 bases at J; junction bases unmatched: 17. Germline CDR1 SQVTM, CDR2 ANQGSEA. The CDR3 is CSAPPGQGKYHSPLHF. DNA of the CDR3: TGCAGCGCACCCCCGGGACAGGGAAAATATCACTCACCCCTCCACTTT. Based on the CDR3 plus reference TRBV29-1 and TRBJ1-6, the full variable domain is SAVISQKPSRDICQRGTSLTIQCQVDSQVTMMFWYRQQPGQSLTLIATANQGSEATYESGFVIDKFPISRPNLTFSTLTVSNMSPEDSSIYLCSAPPGQGKYHSPLHFGNGTRLTVT.

This CDR3 is CASSERLAGGWEQFF. The CDR3 region has the DNA TGCGCCAGCAGTGAAAGGCTAGCGGGAGGTTGGGAGCAGTTCTTC. V and J are TRBV10-2 and TRBJ2-1; 11 bases line up with TRBD2. This CDR3 has 15 amino acids. The J segment lost 10 bases and the V segment lost 3 bases, leaving 8 bases of the junction unmatched. CDR1 WSHSY and CDR2 SAAADI come from the germline V gene.

The genes are TRBV19 and TRBJ2-1, with TRBD2 identical over 16 bases. Trimming removed 3 bases from V and 7 bases from J; junction bases left unmatched: 6. Germline CDR1 and CDR2: LNHDA and SQIVND (reference sequence). There are 17 residues in the CDR3. CDR3 residues: CASSIPPGLAGGNEQFF. The CDR3 DNA follows: TGTGCCAGTAGTATCCCCCCGGGACTAGCGGGAGGGAATGAGCAGTTCTTC.

The chain combines TRBV4-3 with TRBJ2-5; the D is unclear. V lost 4 bases, J lost 1 base, and 16 bases lay in between. The length of the CDR3 is 16 residues. The germline gives CDR1 LGHNA, CDR2 YSLEER. CDR3 in amino acids: CASSPLAGRTQETQYF. Here the CDR3 DNA reads TGCGCCAGCAGCCCCTTAGCTGGCAGGACCCAAGAGACCCAGTACTTC.

The chain carries TRBV6-1 and TRBJ1-2; D possibly corresponds to TRBD1 (5 bases). The CDR3 totals 13 residues. Between the trimmed V and J ends, which lost 8 bases and 8 bases, there was a span of 18 bases. CDR1 is MNHNS and CDR2 is SASEGT in the germline V gene. CDR3 amino acids: CASQVRATGGYTF. The CDR3 region has the DNA TGTGCCAGCCAGGTCCGGGCTACAGGAGGCTACACCTTC.

The rearrangement uses TRBV7-6 and TRBJ2-7, with D possibly matching TRBD2 (5 bases). V was trimmed by 3 bases and J by 5 bases, leaving 11 bases between them. This CDR3 has 13 amino acids. Germline CDR1 SGHVS, CDR2 FNYEAQ. The chain's CDR3 is CASSFSRGNEQYF. DNA of the CDR3: TGTGCCAGCAGCTTTTCCCGGGGAAACGAGCAGTACTTC.

CDR3 amino acids: CASSLRTGAGRLAKNIQYF. CDR3 nucleotide sequence: TGTGCCAGCAGCCTACGGACTGGGGCGGGGAGGTTAGCCAAAAACATTCAGTACTTC. This chain connects TRBV7-2 to TRBJ2-4, with D perhaps matching TRBD2 (6 bases). The CDR3 runs 19 residues. The germline V gene encodes CDR1 SGHTA and CDR2 FQGNSA. The germline V and J ends were trimmed by 5 bases and 0 bases, with 23 bases remaining between them.

The chain links TRBV6-5 to TRBJ2-3, with unresolved D. Germline loops: CDR1 MNHEY, CDR2 SVGAGI. The length of the CDR3 is 12 residues. The ends were cut back, 7 bases at V and 5 bases at J, with 10 bases in the middle. CDR3 protein: CASNDLGDTQYF. As DNA, the CDR3 is TGTGCCAGCAACGACCTGGGAGATACGCAGTATTTT.

This chain joins TRBV6-5 and TRBJ2-3, with D possibly TRBD1 on 8 matching bases. The germline gives CDR1 MNHEY, CDR2 SVGAGI. Trimming stripped 0 bases from V and 4 bases from J, with 14 bases between. This CDR3 comprises 16 residues. In nucleotides, the CDR3 is TGTGCCAGCAGTTACTCCCGGACAGGGAGGGCAGATACGCAGTATTTT. It is translated as CASSYSRTGRADTQYF.

The genes are TRBV15 and TRBJ1-1, with a tentative D call TRBD1 (6 bases). CDR3 length: 17 amino acids. The germline CDR1 and CDR2 sequences are LNHNV and YYDKDF (reference sequence). Trimming cost V 5 bases and J 3 bases, with 22 bases left between them. CDR3 nucleotides: TGTGCCACCAGCCCCCTTGGGGGGCCAAGGGGGGACACTGAAGCTTTCTTT. Encoded protein: CATSPLGGPRGDTEAFF.

The chain couples TRBV7-3 to TRBJ2-5; 14 positions match TRBD2. CDR1 SGHTA and CDR2 FQGTGA come from the germline V gene. J lost 1 base, V lost 5 bases, and 3 bases had no gene match. The CDR3 sequence is 16 residues long. CDR3 sequence reads: CASSLGLAGGQETQYF. The CDR3 nucleotides are TGTGCCAGCAGCCTCGGACTAGCGGGGGGCCAAGAGACCCAGTACTTC.

This chain joins TRBV6-5 and TRBJ1-5; 8 bases are shared with TRBD1. CDR3 length: 15 amino acids. Trimming removed 2 bases from V and 6 bases from J; junction bases left unmatched: 6. Per germline, CDR1 MNHEY and CDR2 SVGAGI. The CDR3 reads CASSYPGGAGQPQHF. The CDR3 DNA sequence: TGTGCCAGCAGTTACCCAGGGGGCGCGGGTCAGCCCCAGCATTTT.

This clone has a handful of counts. The V and J genes are TRBV11-3 and TRBJ2-7; TRBD1 matches 7 bases. V trimming: 4 bases; J trimming: 3 bases; junction bases outside the gene matches: 3. CDR1 and CDR2 from the germline V gene are SGHNT and YENEEA. This CDR3 contains 13 residues. CDR3 coding DNA: TGTGCCAGCAGCTGGGGACAGAACTACGAGCAGTACTTC. It translates to CASSWGQNYEQYF.

Written as DNA, the CDR3 is TGTGCCAGCAGCCAGACCACTAACTATGGCTACACCTTC. This gives the protein CASSQTTNYGYTF. The chain links TRBV6-5 to TRBJ1-2, with unresolved D. The CDR3 totals 13 residues. V was cut by 6 bases and J by 0 bases, with 8 bases left in between. CDR1 and CDR2 from the germline V gene are MNHEY and SVGAGI.

This rearrangement joins TRBV18 to TRBJ2-4; D is unclear. Deletions cut 6 bases from V and 0 bases from J, with 15 bases between. Germline V gives CDR1 KGHSH, CDR2 LQKENI. The CDR3 is 16 residues long. The CDR3 nucleotides read TGTGCCAGCTCCCAGCCTGGCCAACTAGCCAAAAACATTCAGTACTTC. Protein: CASSQPGQLAKNIQYF.

Regarding this clone: The junction departs from the called germline gene at one end, perhaps through a read error. The chain carries TRBV19 and TRBJ2-1; TRBD2 agrees at 10 bases. The germline gives CDR1 LNHDA, CDR2 SQIVND (reference sequence). The CDR3 has 16 amino acids. CDR3 protein: CASNITLAGLNNEQFF. In DNA form, the CDR3 reads TGTGCCAGTAATATAACACTAGCGGGGTTAAACAATGAGCAGTTCTTC. Looking up the rest from reference TRBV19 and TRBJ2-1 gives the full variable domain: DGGITQSPKYLFRKEGQNVTLSCEQNLNHDAMYWYRQDPGQGLRLIYYSQIVNDFQKGDIAEGYSVSREKKESFPLTVTSAQKNPTAFYLCASNITLAGLNNEQFFGPGTRLTVL.

The chain has TRBV5-1 and TRBJ2-3; D is possibly TRBD1 (6 bases). The CDR3 is 16 residues long. Trimming pared 1 base from V and 6 bases from J, leaving 18 bases between. Looked up from germline, CDR1 is SGHRS and CDR2 is YFSETQ. In nucleotides, the CDR3 is TGCGCCAGCAGCTTGCGGTGGGACAAAACTGGGGATACGCAGTATTTT. Translated, it gives CASSLRWDKTGDTQYF.

V usage is TRBV7-9 and J usage is TRBJ2-7; TRBD2 aligns across 9 bases. CDR1 and CDR2 from the germline V gene are SEHNR and FQNEAQ (reference sequence). V was clipped by 5 bases and J by 6 bases; unmatched bases: 11. The CDR3 runs to 15 residues. This chain's CDR3 is CASSPPASGIVEQYF. In DNA, the CDR3 is TGTGCCAGCAGCCCCCCGGCTAGCGGGATTGTCGAGCAGTACTTC.